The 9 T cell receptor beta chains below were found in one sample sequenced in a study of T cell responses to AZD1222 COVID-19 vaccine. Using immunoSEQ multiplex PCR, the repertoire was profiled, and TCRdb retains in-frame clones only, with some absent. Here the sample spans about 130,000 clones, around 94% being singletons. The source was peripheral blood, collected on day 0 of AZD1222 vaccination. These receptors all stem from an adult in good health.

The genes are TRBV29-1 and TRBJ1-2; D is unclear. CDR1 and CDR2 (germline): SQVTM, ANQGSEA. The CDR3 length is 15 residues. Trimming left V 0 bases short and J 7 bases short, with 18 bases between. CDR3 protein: CSVEEGLTLLSGYTF. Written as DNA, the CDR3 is TGCAGCGTTGAAGAGGGGTTAACCTTGCTGAGTGGCTACACCTTC.

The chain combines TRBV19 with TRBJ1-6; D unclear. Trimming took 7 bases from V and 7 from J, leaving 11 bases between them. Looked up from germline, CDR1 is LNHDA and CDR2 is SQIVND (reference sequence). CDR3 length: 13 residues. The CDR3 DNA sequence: TGTGCCAGTATGAGGGCAGACAATTCACCCCTCCACTTT. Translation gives CASMRADNSPLHF.

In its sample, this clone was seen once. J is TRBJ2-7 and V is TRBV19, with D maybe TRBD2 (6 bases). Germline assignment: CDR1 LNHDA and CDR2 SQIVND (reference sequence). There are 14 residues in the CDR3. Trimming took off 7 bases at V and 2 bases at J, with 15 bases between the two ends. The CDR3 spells CASTLGSGPYEQYF. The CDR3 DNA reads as TGTGCCAGTACCTTGGGTAGCGGCCCCTACGAGCAGTACTTC.

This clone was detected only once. CDR3 DNA sequence: TGTGCCAGTAGCATGGACAGGGGTCAGCCCCAGCATTTT. It encodes CASSMDRGQPQHF. This chain uses TRBV19 with TRBJ1-5; 9 positions match TRBD1. The V and J ends lost 6 bases and 6 bases, in that order; junction bases with no gene match: 3. The V gene's germline CDR1 is LNHDA and CDR2 SQIVND (reference sequence). The length of the CDR3 is 13 residues.

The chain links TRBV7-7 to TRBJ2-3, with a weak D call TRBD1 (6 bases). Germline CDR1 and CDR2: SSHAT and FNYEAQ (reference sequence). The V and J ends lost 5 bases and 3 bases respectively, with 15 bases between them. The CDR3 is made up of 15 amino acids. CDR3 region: CASSTRGGSTDTQYF. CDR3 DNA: TGTGCCAGCAGCACTAGAGGGGGTTCGACAGATACGCAGTATTTT.

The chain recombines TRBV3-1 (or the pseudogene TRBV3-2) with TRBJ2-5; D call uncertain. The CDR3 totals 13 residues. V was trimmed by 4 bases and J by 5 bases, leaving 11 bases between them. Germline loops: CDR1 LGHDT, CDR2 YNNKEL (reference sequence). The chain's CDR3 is CASSRVIGETQYF. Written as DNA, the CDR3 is TGTGCCAGCAGCCGAGTGATCGGGGAGACCCAGTACTTC.

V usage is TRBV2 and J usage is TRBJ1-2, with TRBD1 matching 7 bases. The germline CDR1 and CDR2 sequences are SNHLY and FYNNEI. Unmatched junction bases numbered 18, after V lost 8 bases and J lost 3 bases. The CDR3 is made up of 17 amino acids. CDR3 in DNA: TGTGCCAGCCGCCCGTGGGACAGTTCCCTCAGGGACTATGGCTACACCTTC. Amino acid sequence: CASRPWDSSLRDYGYTF.

The CDR3: CASSLIDRQTFRDNEQFF. The CDR3 nucleotides read TGTGCCAGCAGCTTAATTGATCGCCAGACTTTCCGCGACAATGAGCAGTTCTTC. This chain joins TRBV7-9 and TRBJ2-1, with D unresolved. Trimming shortened V by 2 bases and J by 5 bases, and 22 bases separated the two germline ends. The germline V gene encodes CDR1 SEHNR and CDR2 FQNEAQ (reference sequence). CDR3 length: 18 amino acids.

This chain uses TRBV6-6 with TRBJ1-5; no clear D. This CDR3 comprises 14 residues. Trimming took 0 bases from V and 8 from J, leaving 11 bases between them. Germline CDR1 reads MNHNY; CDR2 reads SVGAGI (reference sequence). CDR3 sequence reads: CASSYSPSLEPQHF. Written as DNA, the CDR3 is TGTGCCAGCAGTTACTCGCCGTCCTTGGAGCCCCAGCATTTT.